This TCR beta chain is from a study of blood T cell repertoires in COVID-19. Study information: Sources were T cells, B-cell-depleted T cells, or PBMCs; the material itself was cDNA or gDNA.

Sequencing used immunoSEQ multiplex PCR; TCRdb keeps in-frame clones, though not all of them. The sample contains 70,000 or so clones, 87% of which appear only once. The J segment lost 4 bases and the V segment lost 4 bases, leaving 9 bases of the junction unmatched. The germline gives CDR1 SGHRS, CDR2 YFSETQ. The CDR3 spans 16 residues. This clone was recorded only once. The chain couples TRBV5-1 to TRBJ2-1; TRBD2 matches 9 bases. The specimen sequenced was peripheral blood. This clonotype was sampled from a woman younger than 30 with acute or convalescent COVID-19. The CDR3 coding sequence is TGCGCCAGCAGCAGGCCTAGCGGGGCGTCTTACAATGAGCAGTTCTTC. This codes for CASSRPSGASYNEQFF.